The present entry profiles one T cell receptor (beta chain) with its context. Some clones are missing from TCRdb's copy, which holds only in-frame ones; the method was immunoSEQ multiplex PCR. The sample records 60,000 to 90,000 clones, 65% to 90% being singletons. CDR1 is SGHTA, CDR2 FQGNSA, per germline. Trimming shortened V by 5 bases and J by 6 bases, and 17 bases separated the two germline ends. This CDR3 contains 14 residues. The data belong to a study of blood T cell repertoires in COVID-19. Turning to the study itself: PBMCs, B-cell-depleted T cells, or T cells provided the cDNA or gDNA that made up the material.

The V gene is TRBV7-2, the J gene TRBJ2-7; D is possibly TRBD2 (5 bases). The sample taken for sequencing was peripheral blood. This TCR came from a woman aged 45-59 years with acute or convalescent COVID-19. As DNA, the CDR3 is TGTGCCAGCAGCCAACCCGGACTTCCCAGCGAGCAGTACTTC. Protein product: CASSQPGLPSEQYF.